This TCR beta chain was captured in a study of cytomegalovirus exposure and HLA in healthy donors. With 60 Vbeta and 13 Jbeta primers, the PCR was carried out. The repertoire was sequenced with immunoSEQ multiplex PCR; TCRdb's copy has only in-frame clones and lacks some. The sample has 150,000 to 200,000 clones, more than 75% seen once. The CDR3 spans 15 residues. Germline-derived CDR1 and CDR2 are SEHNR and FQNEAQ (reference sequence). Trimming cost V 1 base and J 3 bases, with 10 bases left between them. This clone was observed once. Its matching antigen is unknown. Study-level points and caveats: The study had only CMV serostatus as immune exposure information.

The rearrangement links TRBV7-9 to TRBJ2-1; possibly TRBD2 for D (5 bases). The clonotype comes from a woman aged 40 to 50 in good health and CMV-seronegative. Sequencing was performed on PBMCs. The CDR3: CASSLGGRGYNEQFF. The CDR3 DNA follows: TGTGCCAGCAGCTTAGGCGGACGGGGCTACAATGAGCAGTTCTTC.